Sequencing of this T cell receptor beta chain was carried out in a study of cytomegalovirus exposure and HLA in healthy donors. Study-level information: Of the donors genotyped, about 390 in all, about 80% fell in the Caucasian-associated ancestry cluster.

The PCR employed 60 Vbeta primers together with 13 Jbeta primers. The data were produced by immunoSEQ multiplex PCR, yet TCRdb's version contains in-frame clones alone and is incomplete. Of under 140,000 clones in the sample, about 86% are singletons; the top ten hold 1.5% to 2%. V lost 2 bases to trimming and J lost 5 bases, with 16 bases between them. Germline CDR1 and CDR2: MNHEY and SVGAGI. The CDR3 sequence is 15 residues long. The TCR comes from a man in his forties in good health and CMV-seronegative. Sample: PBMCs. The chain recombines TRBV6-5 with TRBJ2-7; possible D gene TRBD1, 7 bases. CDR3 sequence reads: CASSYDRVAGNEQYF. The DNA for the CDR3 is TGTGCCAGCAGTTACGACAGGGTCGCGGGGAACGAGCAGTACTTC.